This T cell receptor beta chain was identified during a study of metastatic and nonmetastatic thyroid tumors. Ahead of thyroid surgery, no patient had received treatment of any kind. How the authors handled the data: Built for papillary thyroid cancer, a distant-metastasis classifier drew on CDR3 differences across clinicopathological groups. TCRdb reprocessed the PCR reads using MiXCR. TCRdb, not the original authors, processed these V and J calls. Altogether around 17,000 clones are present, under 30% being singletons, with the ten largest covering roughly 7.1%. Details on this clone: Its antigen is undetermined. Other nucleotide sequences in the sample specify the same CDR3.

From germline, CDR1 is SGHRS and CDR2 YFSETQ. The CDR3 runs to 12 residues. V lost 0 bases and J lost 8, with 8 bases in between. Notes on the study in general: Malignant thyroid tumors reportedly exceeded benign nodules significantly in TCR beta diversity, with the difference appearing in blood and tumor.

The source material was adjacent normal tissue. The V gene is TRBV5-1, the J gene TRBJ1-2; D is undetermined. This clonotype originated in a female donor with papillary thyroid cancer or a benign thyroid nodule (not recorded which). Some clones in this sample may be carry-over from other donors' samples. The CDR3 protein is CASSLDGKGYTF. As DNA, the CDR3 is TGCGCCAGCAGCTTGGACGGGAAGGGCTACACCTTC.